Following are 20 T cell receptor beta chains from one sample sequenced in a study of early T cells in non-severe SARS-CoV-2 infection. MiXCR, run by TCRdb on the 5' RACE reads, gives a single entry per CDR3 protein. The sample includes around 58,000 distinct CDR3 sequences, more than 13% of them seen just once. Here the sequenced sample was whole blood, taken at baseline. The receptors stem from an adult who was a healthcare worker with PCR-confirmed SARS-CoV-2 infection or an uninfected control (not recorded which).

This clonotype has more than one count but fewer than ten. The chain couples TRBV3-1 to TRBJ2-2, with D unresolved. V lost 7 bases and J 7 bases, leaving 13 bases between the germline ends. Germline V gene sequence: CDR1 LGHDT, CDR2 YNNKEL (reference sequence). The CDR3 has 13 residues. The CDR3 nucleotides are TGTGCCAGCACCCCGAGGCGGCGCGGGGAGCTGTTTTTT. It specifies CASTPRRRGELFF.

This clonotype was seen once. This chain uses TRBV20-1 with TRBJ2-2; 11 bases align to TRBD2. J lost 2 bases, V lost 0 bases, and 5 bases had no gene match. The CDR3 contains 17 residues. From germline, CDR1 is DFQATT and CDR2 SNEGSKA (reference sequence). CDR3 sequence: CSARDRLAGLNTGELFF. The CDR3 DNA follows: TGCAGTGCTAGAGATAGACTAGCGGGGCTCAACACCGGGGAGCTGTTTTTT.

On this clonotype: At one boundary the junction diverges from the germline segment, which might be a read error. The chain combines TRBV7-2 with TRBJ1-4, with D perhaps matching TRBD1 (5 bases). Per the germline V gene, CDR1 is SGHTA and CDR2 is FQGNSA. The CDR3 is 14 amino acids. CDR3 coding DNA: TGTGCCAGCAGCTCCAACGGGGGACGAGAAAAACTGTATTTT. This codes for CASSSNGGREKLYF. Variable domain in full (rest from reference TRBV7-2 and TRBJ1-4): GAGVSQSPSNKVTEKGKDVELRCDPISGHTALYWYRQSLGQGLEFLIYFQGNSAPDKSGLPSDRFSAERTGGSVSTLTIQRTQQEDSAVYLCASSSNGGREKLYFGSGTQLSVL.

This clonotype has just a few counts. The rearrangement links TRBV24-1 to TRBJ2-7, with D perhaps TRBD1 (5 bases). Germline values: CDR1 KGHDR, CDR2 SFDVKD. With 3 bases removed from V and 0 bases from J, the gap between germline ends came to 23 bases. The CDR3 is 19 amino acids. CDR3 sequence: CATSDDTSGKTAVSYEQYF. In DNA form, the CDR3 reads TGTGCCACCAGTGATGATACCTCTGGGAAGACAGCAGTCTCCTACGAGCAGTACTTC.

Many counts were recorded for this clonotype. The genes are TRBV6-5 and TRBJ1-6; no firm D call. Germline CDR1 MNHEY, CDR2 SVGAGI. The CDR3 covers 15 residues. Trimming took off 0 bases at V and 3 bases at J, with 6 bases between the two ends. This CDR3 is CASSYSSGYNSPLHF. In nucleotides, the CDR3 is TGTGCCAGCAGTTACTCGAGCGGCTATAATTCACCCCTCCACTTT.

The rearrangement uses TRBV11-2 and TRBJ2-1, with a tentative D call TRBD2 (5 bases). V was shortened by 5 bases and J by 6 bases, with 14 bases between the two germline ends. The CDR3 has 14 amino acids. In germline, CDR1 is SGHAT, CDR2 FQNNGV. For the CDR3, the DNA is TGTGCCAGCAGCCTAGGGAGTCCGGGCAATGAGCAGTTCTTC. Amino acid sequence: CASSLGSPGNEQFF.

The CDR3 reads CASLGPPGTEAFF. The CDR3 nucleotides read TGCGCCAGCCTGGGGCCCCCCGGGACTGAAGCTTTCTTT. The rearrangement links TRBV10-1 to TRBJ1-1; tentatively, D is TRBD1 (5 bases). Germline values: CDR1 WNHNN, CDR2 SYGVQD (reference sequence). V was trimmed by 8 bases and J by 5 bases, leaving 15 bases between them. The CDR3 runs to 13 residues.

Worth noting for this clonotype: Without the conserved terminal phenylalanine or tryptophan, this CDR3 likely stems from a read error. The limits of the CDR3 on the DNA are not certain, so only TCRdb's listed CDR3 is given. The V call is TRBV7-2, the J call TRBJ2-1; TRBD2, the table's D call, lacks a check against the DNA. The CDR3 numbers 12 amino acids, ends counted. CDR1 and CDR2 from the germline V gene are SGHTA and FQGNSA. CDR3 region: CASSSLAGGPYR.

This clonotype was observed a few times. This CDR3 reads CASSQAGLAGLGTGELFF. In DNA, the CDR3 is TGCGCCAGCAGCCAAGCGGGACTAGCGGGATTGGGAACCGGGGAGCTGTTTTTT. The rearrangement links TRBV4-1 to TRBJ2-2; the match to TRBD2 covers 13 bases. The CDR3 runs 18 residues. V lost 1 base to trimming and J lost 5 bases; unmatched junction nucleotides: 7. CDR1 and CDR2 from the germline V gene are MGHRA and YSYEKL.

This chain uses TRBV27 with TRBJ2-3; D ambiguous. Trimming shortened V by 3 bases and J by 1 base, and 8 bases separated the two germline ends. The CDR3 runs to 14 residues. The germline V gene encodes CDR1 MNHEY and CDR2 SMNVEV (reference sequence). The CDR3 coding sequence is TGTGCCAGCAGTTTTGTGGTTGGCACAGATACGCAGTATTTT. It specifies CASSFVVGTDTQYF.

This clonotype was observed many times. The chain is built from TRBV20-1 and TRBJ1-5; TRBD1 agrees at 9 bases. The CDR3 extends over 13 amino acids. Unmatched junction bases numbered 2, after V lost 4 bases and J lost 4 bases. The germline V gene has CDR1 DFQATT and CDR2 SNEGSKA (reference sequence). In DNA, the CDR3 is TGCAGTGCTAACAGGGGGCTTAATCAGCCCCAGCATTTT. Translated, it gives CSANRGLNQPQHF.

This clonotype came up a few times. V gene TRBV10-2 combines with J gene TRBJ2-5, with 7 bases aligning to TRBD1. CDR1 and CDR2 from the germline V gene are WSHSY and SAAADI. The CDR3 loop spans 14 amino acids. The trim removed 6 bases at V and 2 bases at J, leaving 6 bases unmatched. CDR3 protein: CASSQGQRQETQYF. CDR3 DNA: TGCGCCAGCAGCCAGGGACAGCGTCAAGAGACCCAGTACTTC.

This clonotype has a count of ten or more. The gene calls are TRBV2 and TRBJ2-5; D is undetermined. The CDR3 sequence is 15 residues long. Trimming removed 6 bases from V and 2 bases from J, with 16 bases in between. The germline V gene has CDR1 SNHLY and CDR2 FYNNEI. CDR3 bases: TGTGCCAGCAGGACGGACCGTACACGGCAAGAGACCCAGTACTTC. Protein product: CASRTDRTRQETQYF.

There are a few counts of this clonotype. The CDR3 spells CASSPSGTGAENIQYF. The CDR3 DNA reads TGTGCCAGCAGCCCATCCGGGACAGGGGCGGAAAACATTCAGTACTTC. The genes are TRBV5-4 and TRBJ2-4, with TRBD1 identical over 10 bases. The junction had 9 bases not matched to a gene; V was cut back by 4 bases and J by 5 bases. Germline V lookup: CDR1 SGHNT, CDR2 YYREEE (reference sequence). The CDR3 is made up of 16 amino acids.

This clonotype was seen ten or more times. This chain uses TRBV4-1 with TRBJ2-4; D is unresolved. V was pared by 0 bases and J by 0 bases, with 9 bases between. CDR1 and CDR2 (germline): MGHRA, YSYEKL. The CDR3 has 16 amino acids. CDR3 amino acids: CASSQDRVLAKNIQYF. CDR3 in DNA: TGCGCCAGCAGCCAAGATCGGGTCCTAGCCAAAAACATTCAGTACTTC.

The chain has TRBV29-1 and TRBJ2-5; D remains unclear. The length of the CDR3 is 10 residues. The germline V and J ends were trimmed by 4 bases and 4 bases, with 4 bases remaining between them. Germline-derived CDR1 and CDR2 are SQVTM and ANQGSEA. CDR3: CSVVGETQYF. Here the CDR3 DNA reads TGCAGCGTTGTGGGAGAGACCCAGTACTTC.

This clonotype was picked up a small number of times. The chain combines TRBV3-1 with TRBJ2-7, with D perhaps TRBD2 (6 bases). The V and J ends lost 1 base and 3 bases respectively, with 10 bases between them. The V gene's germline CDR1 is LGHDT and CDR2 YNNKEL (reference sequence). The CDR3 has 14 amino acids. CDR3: CASSQVVGGYEQYF. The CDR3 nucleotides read TGTGCCAGCAGCCAAGTGGTCGGGGGCTACGAGCAGTACTTC.

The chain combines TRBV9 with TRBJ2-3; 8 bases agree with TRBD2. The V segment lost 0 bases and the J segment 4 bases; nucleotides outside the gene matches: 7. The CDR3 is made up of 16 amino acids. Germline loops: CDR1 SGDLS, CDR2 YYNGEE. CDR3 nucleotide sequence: TGTGCCAGCAGCGTAGACCCGGGAGGGCGAGCAGATACGCAGTATTTT. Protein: CASSVDPGGRADTQYF.

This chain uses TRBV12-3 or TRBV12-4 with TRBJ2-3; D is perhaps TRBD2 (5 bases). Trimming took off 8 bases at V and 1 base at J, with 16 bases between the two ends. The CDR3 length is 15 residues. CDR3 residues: CASGRNTQGTDTQYF. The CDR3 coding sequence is TGTGCCAGCGGGAGAAACACCCAGGGCACAGATACGCAGTATTTT.

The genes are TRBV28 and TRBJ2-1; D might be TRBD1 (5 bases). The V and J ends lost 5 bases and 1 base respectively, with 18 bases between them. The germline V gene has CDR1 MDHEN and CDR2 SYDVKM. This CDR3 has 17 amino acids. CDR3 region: CASSGPEKGNSYNEQFF. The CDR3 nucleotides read TGTGCCAGCAGTGGCCCGGAGAAGGGGAATTCCTACAATGAGCAGTTCTTC.